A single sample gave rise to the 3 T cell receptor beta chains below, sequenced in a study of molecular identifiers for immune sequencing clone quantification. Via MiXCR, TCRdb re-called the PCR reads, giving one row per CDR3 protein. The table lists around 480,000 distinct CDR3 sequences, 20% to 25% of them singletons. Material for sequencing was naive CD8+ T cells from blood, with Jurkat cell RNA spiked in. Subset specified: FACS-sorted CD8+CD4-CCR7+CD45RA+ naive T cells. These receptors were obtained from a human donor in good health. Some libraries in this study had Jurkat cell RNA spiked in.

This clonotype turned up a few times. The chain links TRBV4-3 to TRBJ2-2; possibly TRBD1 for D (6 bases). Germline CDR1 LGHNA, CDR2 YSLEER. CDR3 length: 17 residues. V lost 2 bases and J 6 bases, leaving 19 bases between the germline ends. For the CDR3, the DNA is TGCGCCAGCAGCCAACGGGCAGGGGTCGGATTCCCCGGGGAGCTGTTTTTT. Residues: CASSQRAGVGFPGELFF.

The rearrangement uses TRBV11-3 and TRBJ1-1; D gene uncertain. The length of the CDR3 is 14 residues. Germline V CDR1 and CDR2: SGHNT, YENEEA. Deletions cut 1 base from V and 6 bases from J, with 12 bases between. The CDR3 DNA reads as TGTGCCAGCAGCTTAGCCCACCCGGGCGCTGAAGCTTTCTTT. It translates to CASSLAHPGAEAFF. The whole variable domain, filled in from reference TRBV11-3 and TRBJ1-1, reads EAGVVQSPRYKIIEKKQPVAFWCNPISGHNTLYWYLQNLGQGPELLIRYENEEAVDDSQLPKDRFSAERLKGVDSTLKIQPAELGDSAVYLCASSLAHPGAEAFFGQGTRLTVV.

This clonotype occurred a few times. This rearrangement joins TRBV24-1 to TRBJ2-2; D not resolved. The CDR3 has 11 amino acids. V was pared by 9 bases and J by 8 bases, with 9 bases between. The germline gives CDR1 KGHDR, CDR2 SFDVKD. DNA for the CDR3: TGTGCCACCGAGGTAGGAGGGGAGCTGTTTTTT. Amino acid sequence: CATEVGGELFF.